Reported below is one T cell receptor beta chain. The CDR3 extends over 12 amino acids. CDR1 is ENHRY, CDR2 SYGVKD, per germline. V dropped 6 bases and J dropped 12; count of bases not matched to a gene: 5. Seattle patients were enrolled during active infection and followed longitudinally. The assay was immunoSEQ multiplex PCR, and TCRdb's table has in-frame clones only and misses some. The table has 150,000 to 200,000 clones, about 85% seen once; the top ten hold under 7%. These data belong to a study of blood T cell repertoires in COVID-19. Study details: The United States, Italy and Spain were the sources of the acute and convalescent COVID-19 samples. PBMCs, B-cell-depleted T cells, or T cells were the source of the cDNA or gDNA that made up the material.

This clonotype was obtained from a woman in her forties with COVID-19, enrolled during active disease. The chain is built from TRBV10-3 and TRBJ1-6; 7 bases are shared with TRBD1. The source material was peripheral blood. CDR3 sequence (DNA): TGTGCCATCAGCACCCAGGGGGAACCCCTCCACTTT. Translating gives CAISTQGEPLHF.